This TCR beta chain emerged from a study of blood T cell repertoires in COVID-19. Study details: Sources were T cells, B-cell-depleted T cells, or PBMCs; the material itself was cDNA or gDNA.

Sequencing was performed with immunoSEQ multiplex PCR; in TCRdb, only in-frame clones are kept and a portion is missing. The table lists a few hundred thousand clones, over 75% of them singletons. Trimming removed 8 bases from V and 8 bases from J, with 18 bases in between. The CDR3 consists of 13 residues. Germline CDR1 SNHLY, CDR2 FYNNEI. Across 24 US areas, participants ranged in age from about 18 to 90 years. Participants reported their clinical history, and cohort assignment relied on those reports. Two negative PCRs, clearance, or symptom resolution were required of recovered Cohort 3 donors. The sequenced sample was PBMCs or T cells enriched from blood (not recorded which). The rearrangement uses TRBV2 and TRBJ1-1, with TRBD1 as a possible D gene (5 bases). This clonotype was obtained from a woman aged 30 to 39 who had recovered from COVID-19. CDR3 region: CASREGLGREAFF. The CDR3 bases are TGTGCCAGCCGGGAGGGGTTAGGGAGAGAAGCTTTCTTT.